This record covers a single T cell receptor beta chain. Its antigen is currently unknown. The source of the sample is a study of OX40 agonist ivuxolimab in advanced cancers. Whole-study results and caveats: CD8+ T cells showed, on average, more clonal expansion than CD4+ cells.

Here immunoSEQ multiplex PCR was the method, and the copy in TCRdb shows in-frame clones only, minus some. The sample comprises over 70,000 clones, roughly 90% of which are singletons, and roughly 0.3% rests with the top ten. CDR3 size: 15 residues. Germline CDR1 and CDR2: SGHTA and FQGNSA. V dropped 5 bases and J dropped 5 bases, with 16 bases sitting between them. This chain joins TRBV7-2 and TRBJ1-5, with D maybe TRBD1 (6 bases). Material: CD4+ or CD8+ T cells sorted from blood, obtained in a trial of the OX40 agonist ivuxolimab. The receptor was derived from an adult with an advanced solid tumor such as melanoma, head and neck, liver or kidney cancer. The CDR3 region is CASSTTTGSYQPQHF. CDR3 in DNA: TGTGCCAGCAGCACCACCACAGGGTCCTATCAGCCCCAGCATTTT.